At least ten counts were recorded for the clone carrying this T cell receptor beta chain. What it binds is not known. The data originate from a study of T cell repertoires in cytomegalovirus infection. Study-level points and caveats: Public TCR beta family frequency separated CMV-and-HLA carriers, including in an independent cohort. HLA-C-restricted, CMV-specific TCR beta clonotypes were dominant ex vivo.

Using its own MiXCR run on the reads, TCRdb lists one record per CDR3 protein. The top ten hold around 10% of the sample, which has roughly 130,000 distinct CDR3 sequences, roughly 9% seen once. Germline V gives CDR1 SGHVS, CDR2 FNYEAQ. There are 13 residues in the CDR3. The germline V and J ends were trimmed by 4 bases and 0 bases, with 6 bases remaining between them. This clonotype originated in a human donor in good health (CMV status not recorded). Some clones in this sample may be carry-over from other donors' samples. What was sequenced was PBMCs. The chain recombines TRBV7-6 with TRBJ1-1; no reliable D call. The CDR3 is CASSSHMNTEAFF. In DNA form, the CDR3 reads TGTGCCAGCAGCTCCCATATGAACACTGAAGCTTTCTTT.